The clone carrying this T cell receptor beta chain was recorded many times. The sample comes from a study of T cells after yellow fever vaccination. The study made its TCR cDNA through 5'RACE template switching. That step introduced a universal primer site along with UMIs. TCRdb independently ran MiXCR on the 5' RACE reads; one entry per CDR3 protein. Found here are around 250,000 distinct CDR3 sequences, roughly 4.8% of them singletons; the top ten hold more than 3%. Germline V CDR1 and CDR2: SGHAT, FQNNGV. V was shortened by 1 base and J by 6 bases, with 9 bases between the two germline ends. The length of the CDR3 is 14 residues.

This rearrangement joins TRBV11-2 to TRBJ2-2; D perhaps matches TRBD2 (5 bases). The sample here was CD4+ T cells sorted from PBMCs, taken on the day of the yellow fever booster vaccination. The clonotype originates from a man aged 18 to 29 who received the YFV17D yellow fever vaccine. CDR3: CASSLARGAGELFF. The DNA of the CDR3 is TGTGCCAGCAGCTTAGCCCGGGGTGCCGGGGAGCTGTTTTTT.